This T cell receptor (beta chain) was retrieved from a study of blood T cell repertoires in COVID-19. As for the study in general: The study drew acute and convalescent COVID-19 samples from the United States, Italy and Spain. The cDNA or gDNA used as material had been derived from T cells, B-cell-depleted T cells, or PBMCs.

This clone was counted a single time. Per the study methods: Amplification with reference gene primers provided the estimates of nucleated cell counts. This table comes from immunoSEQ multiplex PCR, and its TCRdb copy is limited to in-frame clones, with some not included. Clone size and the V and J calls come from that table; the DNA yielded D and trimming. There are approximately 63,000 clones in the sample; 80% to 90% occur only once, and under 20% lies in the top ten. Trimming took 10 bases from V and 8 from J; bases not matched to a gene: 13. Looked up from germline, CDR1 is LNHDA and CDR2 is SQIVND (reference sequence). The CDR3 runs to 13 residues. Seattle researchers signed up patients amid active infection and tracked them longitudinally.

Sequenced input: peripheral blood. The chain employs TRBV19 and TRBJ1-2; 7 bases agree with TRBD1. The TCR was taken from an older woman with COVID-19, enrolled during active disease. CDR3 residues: CATSLRGRRGYTF. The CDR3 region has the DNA TGTGCCACCTCTCTAAGGGGGCGCAGAGGCTACACCTTC.